The subject of this entry is one T cell receptor beta chain. Produced via immunoSEQ multiplex PCR; TCRdb's table is partial and in-frame only. The sample lists roughly 66,000 clones; 80% were seen once. The source of the sample is a study of OX40 agonist ivuxolimab in advanced cancers. Specimen: CD4+ or CD8+ T cells sorted from blood, collected in a trial of the OX40 agonist ivuxolimab. The source is an adult with an advanced solid tumor such as melanoma, head and neck, liver or kidney cancer.

As DNA, the CDR3 is TGCGCCAGCAGTGCATTGGGGGCGGGAGCTTTCTTT. Amino acid sequence: CASSALGAGAFF. The chain carries TRBV10-2 and TRBJ1-1, with D perhaps TRBD1 (6 bases). Trimming left V 4 bases short and J 10 bases short, with 13 bases between. Germline assignment: CDR1 WSHSY and CDR2 SAAADI. CDR3 size: 12 residues.